The present T cell receptor (beta chain) was sequenced within a study of spatial heterogeneity in lung cancer. Study details: For the average unique TCR and UMI combination, more than 9.5 occurrences appeared in raw reads.

Study observations and caveats: Relative to follow-up, resection was when ubiquitous expanded tumor TCRs appeared more in blood.

Every individual TCR cDNA molecule carried its own unique molecular identifier, which allowed correction of PCR and sequencing errors. In TCRdb, the 5' RACE reads were re-called with MiXCR into one record per CDR3 protein. The repertoire consists of around 2,900 distinct CDR3 sequences, with approximately 15% occurring once and the leading ten covering less than 85%. This clonotype was counted ten times or more. Its matching antigen is unknown. Time point denoted: sample taken at primary tumor resection. The sequenced material consisted of unsorted whole RNA from tumor, nontumor lung or frozen PBMC. Untreated early-stage non-small cell lung cancer patients, 55 to 85 in total, were the donors. This material consisted of PBMCs, taken at surgery. The source of this sequence is a female donor with early-stage non-small cell lung cancer.

CDR3 sequence (DNA): TGCGCCAGCAGTGAGTTGAGACTAGCGGGAGTGATCACCGGGGAGCTGTTTTTT. Translated: CASSELRLAGVITGELFF. The chain couples TRBV10-1 to TRBJ2-2; TRBD2 matches 12 bases. Germline CDR1 is WNHNN and CDR2 is SYGVQD (reference sequence). The CDR3 has 18 amino acids. V shed 1 base, J shed 4 bases, and the junction held 7 bases outside the gene matches.